The 21 T cell receptor beta chains reported below all come from one sample, sequenced in a study of T cell responses to AZD1222 COVID-19 vaccine. Only in-frame clones appear in the TCRdb table, and some are missing; sequencing was by immunoSEQ multiplex PCR. This table has 110,000 or so clones, approximately 90% appearing once. Material: peripheral blood, obtained on day 0 of AZD1222 vaccination. These receptors were taken from an adult in good health.

V usage is TRBV9 and J usage is TRBJ2-1, with D unclear. The CDR3 length is 10 residues. Between the trimmed V and J ends, which lost 7 bases and 5 bases, there was a span of 4 bases. Germline V gene data show CDR1 as SGDLS and CDR2 as YYNGEE. CDR3 region: CASGHNEQFF. CDR3 coding DNA: TGTGCCAGCGGTCACAATGAGCAGTTCTTC.

The chain has TRBV5-6 and TRBJ1-2; D call uncertain. V gave up 7 bases and J gave up 7 bases, with 29 bases separating them. Germline-derived CDR1 and CDR2 are SGHDT and YYEEEE. The CDR3 runs 17 residues. CDR3 protein: CASQLRGLAPGGFGYTF. The CDR3, as DNA: TGTGCCAGCCAACTCCGAGGATTGGCGCCTGGCGGGTTTGGCTACACCTTC. Supplemented by reference TRBV5-6 and TRBJ1-2, the full variable domain reads DAGVTQSPTHLIKTRGQQVTLRCSPKSGHDTVSWYQQALGQGPQFIFQYYEEEERQRGNFPDRFSGHQFPNYSSELNVNALLLGDSALYLCASQLRGLAPGGFGYTFGSGTRLTVV.

This chain connects TRBV7-3 to TRBJ2-1; tentatively, D is TRBD2 (5 bases). Germline loops: CDR1 SGHTA, CDR2 FQGTGA. V was pared by 1 base and J by 1 base, with 11 bases between. This CDR3 has 16 amino acids. CDR3 protein: CASSLMGGPSYNEQFF. DNA for the CDR3: TGTGCCAGCAGCTTAATGGGCGGGCCGTCCTACAATGAGCAGTTCTTC. Looking up the rest from reference TRBV7-3 and TRBJ2-1 gives the full variable domain: GAGVSQTPSNKVTEKGKYVELRCDPISGHTALYWYRQSLGQGPEFLIYFQGTGAADDSGLPNDRFFAVRPEGSVSTLKIQRTERGDSAVYLCASSLMGGPSYNEQFFGPGTRLTVL.

The chain couples TRBV7-2 to TRBJ2-7, with 11 bases matching TRBD1. The ends lost 3 bases at V and 3 bases at J; junction bases unmatched: 1. CDR1 is SGHTA, CDR2 FQGNSA, per germline. The CDR3 spans 14 residues. The CDR3: CASSLGQGVYEQYF. The CDR3 DNA follows: TGTGCCAGCAGCTTGGGACAGGGGGTCTACGAGCAGTACTTC.

CDR3 in amino acids: CASSPSLYNEQFF. CDR3 in DNA: TGTGCCAGCAGCCCCTCTCTCTACAATGAGCAGTTCTTC. The chain recombines TRBV7-3 with TRBJ2-1, with D hard to call. Trimming stripped 5 bases from V and 3 bases from J, with 8 bases between. Germline loops: CDR1 SGHTA, CDR2 FQGTGA. The CDR3 loop spans 13 amino acids.

For the CDR3, the DNA is TGTGCCAGCAGCTTTGGACAGATAGAAGATACGCAGTATTTT. Translation gives CASSFGQIEDTQYF. The chain carries TRBV7-6 and TRBJ2-3; TRBD1 might be the D (6 bases). The V gene's germline CDR1 is SGHVS and CDR2 FNYEAQ. The germline V and J ends were trimmed by 3 bases and 5 bases, with 12 bases remaining between them. CDR3 length: 14 residues.

The J gene is TRBJ2-7, the V gene TRBV27; unclear D gene. The germline gives CDR1 MNHEY, CDR2 SMNVEV (reference sequence). Trimming cost V 2 bases and J 4 bases, with 3 bases left between them. The CDR3 sequence is 11 residues long. The CDR3 is CASSLRYEQYF. Here the CDR3 DNA reads TGTGCCAGCAGTTTACGTTACGAGCAGTACTTC.

This clone was seen a handful of times. This chain uses TRBV4-3 with TRBJ2-3; weak D call: TRBD2 (5 bases). In germline, CDR1 is LGHNA, CDR2 YSLEER. V was cut by 0 bases and J by 6 bases, with 10 bases left in between. CDR3 length equals 14 residues. CDR3 in DNA: TGCGCCAGCAGCCAAGACTTAGGCGGGGATACGCAGTATTTT. This gives the protein CASSQDLGGDTQYF.

This chain joins TRBV4-2 and TRBJ2-1, with 13 bases matching TRBD2. The CDR3 runs to 15 residues. Germline CDR1 LGHNA, CDR2 YNFKEQ. The ends lost 5 bases at V and 6 bases at J; junction bases unmatched: 4. CDR3 nucleotide sequence: TGTGCCAGCAGCGGTAGACTAGCGGGAGGCAATGAGCAGTTCTTC. This encodes CASSGRLAGGNEQFF.

The chain is built from TRBV27 and TRBJ2-7; TRBD2 matches at 11 bases. CDR1 and CDR2 (germline): MNHEY, SMNVEV (reference sequence). This CDR3 contains 15 residues. V was pared by 5 bases and J by 4 bases, with 7 bases of the junction left unmatched. This CDR3 is CASSPLLAGGYEQYF. CDR3 nucleotides: TGTGCCAGCAGTCCCCTGTTAGCGGGAGGGTACGAGCAGTACTTC.

The chain is built from TRBV5-1 and TRBJ2-2; D possibly corresponds to TRBD1 (5 bases). The germline V and J ends were trimmed by 0 bases and 7 bases, with 13 bases remaining between them. CDR1 SGHRS and CDR2 YFSETQ come from the germline V gene. This CDR3 is 15 amino acids long. CDR3 DNA sequence: TGCGCCAGCAGCTTGGGGGCAGGGCGAGGCGGGGAGCTGTTTTTT. Translated, it gives CASSLGAGRGGELFF.

The rearrangement joins TRBV4-3 to TRBJ2-1; 10 bases agree with TRBD2. The junction had 4 bases not matched to a gene; V was cut back by 0 bases and J by 2 bases. Germline V gene lookup returns CDR1 LGHNA and CDR2 YSLEER. This CDR3 spans 17 amino acids. Written as DNA, the CDR3 is TGCGCCAGCAGCCAAGATGTAGCGGGAGGTCCCTACAATGAGCAGTTCTTC. Translating gives CASSQDVAGGPYNEQFF.

This chain joins TRBV7-8 and TRBJ2-2, with D hard to call. Looked up from germline, CDR1 is SGHVS and CDR2 is FQNEAQ. V lost 5 bases, J lost 8 bases, and 6 bases lay in between. The CDR3 loop spans 11 amino acids. DNA for the CDR3: TGTGCCAGCAGCCGAGAGGGGGAGCTGTTTTTT. This encodes CASSREGELFF.

The rearrangement joins TRBV7-6 to TRBJ2-1; tentatively, D is TRBD1 or TRBD2 (5 bases each). Germline CDR1 SGHVS, CDR2 FNYEAQ. The CDR3 sequence is 16 residues long. V was shortened by 0 bases and J by 5 bases, with 14 bases between the two germline ends. CDR3 amino acids: CASSLAGAGGHNEQFF. The CDR3 region has the DNA TGTGCCAGCAGCTTAGCCGGGGCGGGCGGACACAATGAGCAGTTCTTC.

The chain carries TRBV30 and TRBJ2-6; D is tentatively TRBD1 or TRBD2 (6 bases each). V was pared by 3 bases and J by 2 bases, with 14 bases between. The germline V gene has CDR1 GTSNPN and CDR2 SVGIG (reference sequence). CDR3 length: 16 amino acids. In nucleotides, the CDR3 is TGTGCCTGGAGAGGTCTTGGGGGGCCTGGGGCCAACGTCCTGACTTTC. It encodes CAWRGLGGPGANVLTF. Combining the CDR3 with reference TRBV30 and TRBJ2-6 gives the whole variable domain SQTIHQWPATLVQPVGSPLSLECTVEGTSNPNLYWYRQAAGRGLQLLFYSVGIGQISSEVPQNLSASRPQDRQFILSSKKLLLSDSGFYLCAWRGLGGPGANVLTFGAGSRLTVL.

This clone has only one observation. This chain links TRBV12-3 or TRBV12-4 with TRBJ2-5; 10 bases agree with TRBD2. V lost 5 bases, J lost 4 bases, and 1 base stayed unmatched. This CDR3 spans 13 amino acids. The CDR3 region has the DNA TGTGCCAGCAGTCGACTAGCGGGAGAGACCCAGTACTTC. This sequence encodes CASSRLAGETQYF.

V usage is TRBV20-1 and J usage is TRBJ2-5; D is unclear. CDR3 size: 10 residues. Germline V gives CDR1 DFQATT, CDR2 SNEGSKA (reference sequence). The CDR3 bases are TGCAGCCCGATTGACGAGACCCAGTACTTC. Residues: CSPIDETQYF.

CDR3 sequence (DNA): TGTGCCAGCAGCGTTGTGGGGGGCGCGTCTGCCACTGAAGCTTTCTTT. Its protein is CASSVVGGASATEAFF. This rearrangement joins TRBV9 to TRBJ1-1, with TRBD1 as a possible D gene (6 bases). The V gene lost 2 bases and the J gene lost 4 bases, with 18 bases spanning the gap. CDR1 SGDLS and CDR2 YYNGEE come from the germline V gene. This CDR3 has 16 residues. The entire variable domain, with the rest obtained from reference TRBV9 and TRBJ1-1, is as follows: DSGVTQTPKHLITATGQRVTLRCSPRSGDLSVYWYQQSLDQGLQFLIQYYNGEERAKGNILERFSAQQFPDLHSELNLSSLELGDSALYFCASSVVGGASATEAFFGQGTRLTVV.

The chain employs TRBV4-2 and TRBJ2-1; D call uncertain. The length of the CDR3 is 15 residues. Germline-derived CDR1 and CDR2 are LGHNA and YNFKEQ. Trimming took 1 base from V and 3 from J, leaving 10 bases between them. This CDR3 reads CASSQGMGNYNEQFF. For the CDR3, the DNA is TGTGCCAGCAGCCAAGGAATGGGGAACTACAATGAGCAGTTCTTC.

V gene TRBV6-1 combines with J gene TRBJ2-3; TRBD2 aligns across 10 bases. V lost 4 bases to trimming and J lost 1 base; unmatched junction nucleotides: 8. The CDR3 is 17 residues long. CDR1 is MNHNS and CDR2 is SASEGT in the germline V gene. CDR3 residues: CASSALTGTSGTDTQYF. CDR3 DNA: TGTGCCAGCAGTGCCCTGACAGGGACTAGCGGCACAGATACGCAGTATTTT.

The V call is TRBV7-2, the J call TRBJ2-4; either TRBD1 or TRBD2 may fit D (6 bases each). Germline V gene lookup returns CDR1 SGHTA and CDR2 FQGNSA. The CDR3 has 15 residues. V gave up 5 bases and J gave up 3 bases, with 14 bases separating them. Written as DNA, the CDR3 is TGTGCCAGCAGCGGAGGAGGGGGGATCAAAAACATTCAGTACTTC. Translated, it gives CASSGGGGIKNIQYF. Using reference TRBV7-2 and TRBJ2-4 for the parts outside the CDR3, the full variable domain is GAGVSQSPSNKVTEKGKDVELRCDPISGHTALYWYRQSLGQGLEFLIYFQGNSAPDKSGLPSDRFSAERTGGSVSTLTIQRTQQEDSAVYLCASSGGGGIKNIQYFGAGTRLSVL.